Presented here are 19 T cell receptor beta chains from one specimen sequenced in a study of blood T cell repertoires in COVID-19. Some clones are missing from TCRdb's copy, which holds only in-frame ones; the method was immunoSEQ multiplex PCR. The data contain around 470,000 clones, roughly 87% of them seen just once; the ten biggest clones take up around 0.9%. The sequenced sample consisted of peripheral blood. The receptor set was obtained from a man between 18 and 29 years old with COVID-19, enrolled during active disease.

The chain couples TRBV7-9 to TRBJ2-3, with D unclear. The CDR3 extends over 15 amino acids. The V gene's germline CDR1 is SEHNR and CDR2 FQNEAQ (reference sequence). Trimming shortened V by 5 bases and J by 6 bases, and 18 bases separated the two germline ends. The CDR3 loop is CASSPRAAVEDTQYF. The CDR3 nucleotides read TGTGCCAGCAGCCCCCGAGCCGCGGTTGAGGATACGCAGTATTTT.

Of note for this clone: Other DNA sequences in the sample encode the same CDR3. The chain combines TRBV14 with TRBJ1-1; D is unresolved. The CDR3 has 13 amino acids. Germline-derived CDR1 and CDR2 are SGHDN and FVKESK. The V end was cut by 2 bases, the J end by 1 base, with 5 bases between. This chain's CDR3 is CASSQSRNTEAFF. CDR3 nucleotide sequence: TGTGCCAGCAGCCAATCCAGGAACACTGAAGCTTTCTTT. Drawing the rest from reference TRBV14 and TRBJ1-1, the complete variable domain is EAGVTQFPSHSVIEKGQTVTLRCDPISGHDNLYWYRRVMGKEIKFLLHFVKESKQDESGMPNNRFLAERTGGTYSTLKVQPAELEDSGVYFCASSQSRNTEAFFGQGTRLTVV.

V and J are TRBV19 and TRBJ1-2; possibly TRBD1 for D (6 bases). The germline V gene encodes CDR1 LNHDA and CDR2 SQIVND (reference sequence). This CDR3 has 14 amino acids. V gave up 7 bases and J gave up 7 bases, with 19 bases separating them. Here the CDR3 DNA reads TGTGCCAGTACCCCGGGGCAGGGGATAGGTGGCTACACCTTC. It yields the protein CASTPGQGIGGYTF.

This chain connects TRBV11-3 to TRBJ1-2; no firm D call. The CDR3 runs 15 residues. Germline V gene lookup returns CDR1 SGHNT and CDR2 YENEEA. V was shortened by 4 bases and J by 4 bases, with 16 bases between the two germline ends. The CDR3 DNA is TGTGCCAGCAGCTCCGGGCAGGACTTTTTCTATGGCTACACCTTC. This codes for CASSSGQDFFYGYTF.

This chain uses TRBV7-9 with TRBJ2-3; 15 positions agree with TRBD2. The J segment lost 8 bases and the V segment lost 4 bases, leaving 7 bases of the junction unmatched. The CDR3 covers 16 residues. The germline V gene encodes CDR1 SEHNR and CDR2 FQNEAQ (reference sequence). DNA for the CDR3: TGTGCCAGCAGCTCCGGGACTAGCGGGGGGCCTGGTACGCAGTATTTT. This sequence encodes CASSSGTSGGPGTQYF.

The chain has TRBV6-1 and TRBJ1-6; D gene uncertain. The V gene lost 3 bases and the J gene lost 3 bases, with 9 bases spanning the gap. The germline V gene encodes CDR1 MNHNS and CDR2 SASEGT. CDR3 length equals 15 residues. CDR3 DNA sequence: TGTGCCAGCAGTGACGGGAACTTCTATAATTCACCCCTCCACTTT. Translation gives CASSDGNFYNSPLHF.

This chain links TRBV12-3 or TRBV12-4 with TRBJ2-4; D is uncertain. V lost 2 bases, J lost 8 bases, and 10 bases lay in between. This CDR3 region has 13 residues. CDR3 nucleotides: TGTGCCAGCAGTTTAAATGTGGCCGACATTCAGTACTTC. Translation: CASSLNVADIQYF.

This chain joins TRBV5-1 and TRBJ2-2, with D possibly matching TRBD2 (6 bases). Per germline, CDR1 SGHRS and CDR2 YFSETQ. The CDR3 has 17 amino acids. With 5 bases removed from V and 7 bases from J, the gap between germline ends came to 24 bases. The CDR3 DNA sequence: TGCGCCAGCAGTTCCCCGCGGGGTGACGTAAGCCTCGGGGAGCTGTTTTTT. Amino acid sequence: CASSSPRGDVSLGELFF.

This chain joins TRBV7-8 and TRBJ2-3, with D maybe TRBD2 (5 bases). V was pared by 5 bases and J by 6 bases, with 18 bases between. CDR1 and CDR2 from the germline V gene are SGHVS and FQNEAQ. The CDR3 has 15 residues. The CDR3 is CASSGAWRAGDTQYF. In DNA, the CDR3 is TGTGCCAGCAGCGGTGCTTGGCGGGCTGGGGATACGCAGTATTTT.

V usage is TRBV5-1 and J usage is TRBJ1-4; 9 nucleotides agree with TRBD1. The CDR3 has 14 amino acids. Germline CDR1 reads SGHRS; CDR2 reads YFSETQ. V shed 4 bases, J shed 8 bases, and the junction held 6 bases outside the gene matches. For the CDR3, the DNA is TGCGCCAGCAGCACTGGGACAGGGAAGGAAAAACTGTTTTTT. This codes for CASSTGTGKEKLFF.

The J gene is TRBJ2-2, the V gene TRBV18; D perhaps matches TRBD1 (5 bases). Per germline, CDR1 KGHSH and CDR2 LQKENI. This CDR3 is 15 amino acids long. V was pared by 3 bases and J by 6 bases, with 14 bases between. The CDR3 protein is CASSPDRAPPGELFF. The CDR3 region has the DNA TGTGCCAGCTCACCCGACAGAGCCCCGCCCGGGGAGCTGTTTTTT.

This chain uses TRBV6-1 with TRBJ2-7, with TRBD2 identical over 10 bases. With 2 bases clipped from V and 4 bases from J, the junction kept 5 bases outside the gene matches. The germline gives CDR1 MNHNS, CDR2 SASEGT. This CDR3 has 15 residues. CDR3 protein: CASSEQAGGPYEQYF. The CDR3 region has the DNA TGTGCCAGCAGTGAACAAGCGGGGGGGCCGTACGAGCAGTACTTC.

The V call is TRBV18, the J call TRBJ1-2; D is undetermined. V dropped 2 bases and J dropped 0 bases, with 13 bases sitting between them. The CDR3 has 16 residues. The germline V gene encodes CDR1 KGHSH and CDR2 LQKENI. CDR3 nucleotides: TGTGCCAGCTCACCATCTGCCGCACGAGCTAACTATGGCTACACCTTC. Translating it yields CASSPSAARANYGYTF.

This clone occurred once. The J gene is TRBJ1-2, the V gene TRBV6-4; the D gene is possibly TRBD1 (5 bases). Germline CDR1 reads MRHNA; CDR2 reads SNTAGT. CDR3 length: 12 amino acids. Trimming took 10 bases from V and 2 from J, leaving 11 bases between them. The CDR3 DNA follows: TGTGCCACCAAGACAGAGAACTATGGCTACACCTTC. This sequence encodes CATKTENYGYTF.

This chain connects TRBV19 to TRBJ1-5, with TRBD1 matching 7 bases. CDR1 and CDR2 (germline): LNHDA, SQIVND (reference sequence). Unmatched junction bases numbered 3, after V lost 0 bases and J lost 4 bases. The CDR3 length is 15 residues. CDR3 nucleotide sequence: TGTGCCAGTAGTATAGACCGGGACAGAAATCAGCCCCAGCATTTT. Its translation is CASSIDRDRNQPQHF.

The sample holds one count of this clone. The genes are TRBV25-1 and TRBJ2-5; no definite D call. The V end was cut by 4 bases, the J end by 7 bases, with 13 bases between. CDR3 size: 13 residues. Germline V gene data show CDR1 as MGHDK and CDR2 as SYGVNS. CDR3 loop: CASSVMGPRTQYF. CDR3 nucleotides: TGTGCCAGCAGTGTAATGGGCCCCAGGACCCAGTACTTC.

This rearrangement joins TRBV6-5 to TRBJ1-1, with D maybe TRBD1 (5 bases). The germline CDR1 and CDR2 sequences are MNHEY and SVGAGI. The CDR3 is 11 amino acids. Trimming removed 8 bases from V and 6 bases from J, with 10 bases in between. This CDR3 is CASSGLSEAFF. In DNA, the CDR3 is TGTGCCAGCTCGGGACTGTCTGAAGCTTTCTTT.

The chain combines TRBV18 with TRBJ2-5; a weak D match, TRBD1 (5 bases). V shed 5 bases and J shed 1 base, with 14 bases lying between them. This CDR3 is built from 15 residues. Germline CDR1 and CDR2: KGHSH and LQKENI. In DNA form, the CDR3 reads TGTGCCAGCTCATTCCAGGGCGGTGGCCAAGAGACCCAGTACTTC. Translating it yields CASSFQGGGQETQYF.

The V gene is TRBV3-1 (or the pseudogene TRBV3-2), the J gene TRBJ1-2, with 7 bases identical to TRBD1. Trimming at V came to 4 bases and at J to 7 bases, leaving 6 bases not matched to a gene. Germline CDR1 is LGHDT and CDR2 is YNNKEL (reference sequence). The CDR3 is 13 amino acids. This CDR3 reads CASSPRQGVGYTF. DNA for the CDR3: TGTGCCAGCAGCCCTCGGCAGGGGGTTGGCTACACCTTC.